These T cell receptor beta chains were read from a single sample in a study of tumor and adjacent non-tumor tissue in lung cancer. TCRdb re-analysed the multiplex PCR reads in MiXCR, keeping a single row per CDR3 protein. The sample consists of about 66,000 distinct CDR3 sequences, around 73% of them appearing once. The sequenced sample consisted of lung tumor tissue. These receptors were obtained from a man aged 60-69 years with non-small cell lung cancer. Each CDR3 is given with its conserved first and last residue. The D gene is left open where the match is weak. Some rows have no size entry. The others give once, few or many, or a class for an expanded clone.

v_call	j_call	d_call	clone_size	cdr3_aa	cdr3_nt
TRBV6-5	TRBJ2-1	TRBD1	.	CASSYTGGGEETQFF	TGTGCCAGCAGTTATACAGGGGGTGGGGAGGAGACACAGTTCTTC
TRBV5-6	TRBJ2-1	TRBD2	.	CASSPPRGSRLAGSLQYSEQFF	TGTGCCAGCAGTCCGCCCCGGGGATCGAGGCTAGCGGGCTCGCTCCAATACAGTGAGCAGTTCTTC
TRBV6-5	TRBJ2-3	TRBD2	.	CASCKTGTTFDPGKQYF	TGTGCCAGCTGTAAAACCGGGACTACCTTTGATCCTGGTAAGCAGTATTTT
TRBV10-1	TRBJ2-1	TRBD2	.	CASSLGTSRRGNDQFF	TGCGCCAGCAGTCTCGGGACTAGCAGGAGGGGCAATGATCAGTTCTTC
TRBV6-1	TRBJ2-2	TRBD2	.	CGSSGTSGNIPGELFF	TGTGGCAGTAGTGGGACTAGCGGGAACATACCCGGGGAGCTGTTTTTT
TRBV30	TRBJ2-7	.	.	CAWTNYGYDEYF	TGTGCCTGGACGAACTACGGGTACGATGAGTACTTC
TRBV29-1	TRBJ1-1	.	medium-sized	CSAAPLPDEAFF	TGCAGCGCCGCCCCCCTTCCCGATGAAGCTTTCTTT
TRBV20-1	TRBJ2-7	.	.	CSARDGHDEEYF	TGCAGTGCGAGGGACGGACACGACGAGGAATACTTC
TRBV20-1	TRBJ2-7	.	.	CSAIAPISHEQYF	TGCAGTGCTATAGCCCCAATCTCCCACGAGCAGTACTTC
TRBV11-1	TRBJ1-1	.	.	CASSLAPGAEVLF	TGTGCCAGCAGTTTAGCGCCGGGGGCTGAAGTTTTATTT
TRBV11-3	TRBJ2-7	TRBD2	.	CASSLDRGGRYEQNF	TGTGCCAGCAGCTTAGACCGGGGGGGACGCTACGAGCAGAACTTC
TRBV6-5	TRBJ2-7	.	once	CASSYSRRSGERYF	TGTGCCAGCAGTTACTCGCGGAGGTCCGGCGAGCGGTACTTC
TRBV20-1	TRBJ2-7	.	.	CSARPSRGDEQYF	TGCAGTGCTAGACCCTCGAGGGGAGACGAGCAGTACTTC
TRBV5-1	TRBJ2-7	TRBD2	once	CASSSSGLAAYKQYF	TGCGCCAGCAGCTCGTCGGGACTAGCGGCCTACAAGCAGTACTTC
TRBV6-5	TRBJ2-5	.	.	CTSKGTARETQYF	TGTACCAGCAAAGGAACGGCCCGGGAGACCCAATACTTC
TRBV29-1	TRBJ2-1	TRBD2	.	CSVGLAGVGEQLF	TGCAGTGTGGGACTAGCGGGAGTCGGGGAACAGCTCTTC
TRBV7-9	TRBJ1-1	.	few	CASSWGESLNTEAFF	TGTGCCAGCAGCTGGGGGGAATCGTTGAACACTGAAGCTTTCTTT
TRBV29-1	TRBJ2-1	TRBD2	.	CSVDSGSSNNGQFF	TGCAGCGTGGATAGCGGGAGCTCCAACAATGGGCAGTTCTTC
TRBV30	TRBJ2-4	.	.	CTWRTRTLAKNIRYF	TGTACCTGGAGAACAAGGACGCTAGCCAAAAACATTCGGTACTTC
TRBV11-2	TRBJ2-1	.	many	CASSIIMEQFF	TGTGCCAGCAGCATTATAATGGAGCAGTTCTTC
TRBV20-1	TRBJ2-3	TRBD2	.	CSARDGGLAGTQYF	TGCAGTGCTAGAGATGGAGGACTAGCAGGTACGCAGTATTTT
TRBV6-5	TRBJ1-5	TRBD1	.	CASSQGDCVNQPQHF	TGTGCCAGCAGTCAGGGGGACTGCGTCAACCAGCCCCAGCATTTT
TRBV20-1	TRBJ2-3	.	.	CSTKPRINTDTQYF	TGCAGTACTAAACCCCGGATTAACACAGATACGCAGTATTTT
TRBV29-1	TRBJ2-1	.	.	CSVDFVRGPSPYNEQFF	TGCAGCGTTGACTTTGTGAGAGGGCCGAGTCCCTACAATGAGCAGTTCTTC
TRBV11-1	TRBJ2-3	TRBD1	.	CASGPDRGHSGDTQYF	TGTGCCAGCGGCCCGGACAGGGGGCATTCCGGAGATACGCAGTATTTT
TRBV20-1	TRBJ2-2	TRBD2	.	CNTTLAGGPETGELFF	TGCAATACTACTTTAGCGGGAGGGCCGGAGACCGGGGAGTTGTTTTTT
TRBV6-5	TRBJ1-1	.	.	CAGSFSRRGGAGAFF	TGTGCCGGCAGTTTCTCCCGCAGGGGTGGGGCTGGAGCTTTCTTT
TRBV20-1	TRBJ2-6	TRBD2	.	CKQQVGGKTVTGANVLTF	TGCAAGCAACAAGTGGGAGGGAAAACGGTAACTGGGGCCAACGTCCTGACTTTC
TRBV20-1	TRBJ2-1	TRBD2	.	CGARGGLAGTWGEQFF	TGCGGTGCTAGAGGTGGACTAGCGGGAACGTGGGGTGAGCAGTTCTTC
TRBV5-1	TRBJ2-1	.	.	CASSWGDYNEHFF	TGCGCCAGCAGCTGGGGCGACTACAATGAGCACTTCTTC
TRBV19	TRBJ2-2	TRBD1	.	CASTRRRLGGWTRDTWELFF	TGTGCCAGTACCCGAAGGCGGTTAGGGGGCTGGACGAGAGACACCTGGGAGCTGTTTTTT
TRBV6-1	TRBJ2-3	.	few	CPSRTQAGSTDTQYF	TGTCCCAGCAGGACACAGGCAGGGAGCACAGATACGCAGTATTTT
TRBV11-2	TRBJ2-7	TRBD2	.	CASSLDAGGRYEQYF	TGTGCCAGCAGCTTAGACGCGGGAGGTCGCTACGAGCAGTACTTC
TRBV6-5	TRBJ2-7	TRBD2	.	CISTYSRRETAEQYF	TGTATCAGCACTTACTCGAGGCGGGAGACAGCCGAGCAGTACTTC
TRBV19	TRBJ1-5	.	few	CASSNNKGYSNQPQHF	TGTGCCAGTAGTAATAACAAGGGTTATAGCAATCAGCCCCAGCATTTT
TRBV20-1	TRBJ2-3	TRBD2	once	CSAPTSGRAVTDTQNF	TGCAGTGCCCCAACTAGCGGGAGGGCCGTGACAGATACGCAGAATTTT
TRBV6-5	TRBJ2-2	TRBD2	.	CASNPGLALNIEELFF	TGTGCCAGTAATCCTGGACTAGCGTTGAACATCGAGGAGCTGTTTTTT
TRBV28	TRBJ2-2	.	.	CASSLIADSNTRELFF	TGTGCCAGCAGTTTAATCGCGGACTCGAACACCAGGGAGCTGTTTTTT
TRBV29-1	TRBJ1-2	.	.	CSVAGGKYGYIF	TGCAGCGTTGCGGGCGGTAAGTATGGCTACATCTTC
TRBV20-1	TRBJ1-2	.	.	CSGRTGCWGYTF	TGCAGTGGTAGAACAGGGTGCTGGGGCTACACCTTC
TRBV6-6	TRBJ1-5	.	medium-sized	CASRPNRNQPQHF	TGTGCCAGCAGACCAAACAGGAATCAGCCCCAGCATTTT
TRBV20-1	TRBJ1-2	TRBD1	once	CSARDGTGYGYAF	TGCAGTGCTAGAGATGGGACAGGGTATGGCTATGCCTTC
TRBV6-5	TRBJ2-5	.	.	CVSSYTWGGRETQYF	TGTGTCAGCAGTTATACATGGGGTGGGAGGGAGACCCAGTACTTC
TRBV11-2	TRBJ2-1	.	.	CASSLGNVQGNEQFF	TGTGCCAGCAGCTTAGGAAACGTACAGGGCAATGAGCAGTTCTTC
TRBV20-1	TRBJ2-5	.	.	CTARPSEGTQYF	TGCACTGCTAGACCCTCAGAGGGGACACAGTACTTC
TRBV6-1	TRBJ1-5	.	.	CASGRAGGWPQHF	TGTGCCAGCGGACGGGCCGGTGGTTGGCCCCAGCATTTT
TRBV20-1	TRBJ2-2	TRBD2	.	CSATLAGGPEIGELVF	TGCAGTGCTACTTTAGCGGGAGGGCCGGAGATAGGGGAGCTGGTTTTT